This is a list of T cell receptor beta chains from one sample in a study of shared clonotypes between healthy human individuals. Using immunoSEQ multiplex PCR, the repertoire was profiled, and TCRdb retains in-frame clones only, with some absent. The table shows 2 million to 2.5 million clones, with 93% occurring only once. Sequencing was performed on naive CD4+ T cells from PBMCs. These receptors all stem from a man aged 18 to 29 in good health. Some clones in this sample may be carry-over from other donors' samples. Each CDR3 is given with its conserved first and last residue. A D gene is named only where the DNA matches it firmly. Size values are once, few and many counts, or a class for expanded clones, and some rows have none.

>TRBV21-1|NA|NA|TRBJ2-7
TGTGCCAGCAGCAAAGTCCGGATGAGCTCCTACGAGCAGTACTTC
CASSKVRMSSYEQYF
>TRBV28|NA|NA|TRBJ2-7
TGTGCCAGCACTGCAGGGGGGAACTACGAGCAGTACTTC
CASTAGGNYEQYF
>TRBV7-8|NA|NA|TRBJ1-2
TGTGCCAGCAGCTCCCAGACGGAGAATGGCTACACCTTC
CASSSQTENGYTF
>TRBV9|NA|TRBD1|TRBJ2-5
TGTGCCAGCAGCGGGACAGGGGTGGGAGAGACCCAGTACTTC
CASSGTGVGETQYF
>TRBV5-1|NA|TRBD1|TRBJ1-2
TGCGCCAGCAGCCCTGGACAGGGAGAAGGCTACACCTTC
CASSPGQGEGYTF
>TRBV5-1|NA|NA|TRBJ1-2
TGCGCCAGCAGCTTCGGGACTCAGGTATTGGGTGGCTACACCTTC
CASSFGTQVLGGYTF
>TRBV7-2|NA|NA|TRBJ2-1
TGTGCCAGCAGCTTACTACCTGCAGGGGGGAGCTCCTACAATGAGCAGTTCTTC
CASSLLPAGGSSYNEQFF
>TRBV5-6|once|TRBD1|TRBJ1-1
TGTGCCAGCAGCGGGTGGACAGGGCGGAGCACTGAAGCTTTCTTT
CASSGWTGRSTEAFF
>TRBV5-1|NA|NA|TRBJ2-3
TGCGCCAGCAGCCCGGCTGGCCGGGGCACAGATACGCAGTATTTT
CASSPAGRGTDTQYF
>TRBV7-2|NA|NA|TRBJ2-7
TGTGCCAGCAGCTTAAGCCGGGCTAGCTCCTACGAGCAGTACTTC
CASSLSRASSYEQYF
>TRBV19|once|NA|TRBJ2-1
TGTGCCAGTAGTCTAGGGCTAGCGCATAATTCCTACAATGAGCAGTTCTTC
CASSLGLAHNSYNEQFF
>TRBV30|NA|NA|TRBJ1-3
TGTGCCTGGAGTAGGACACTGGGGGCTGGAAACACCATATATTTT
CAWSRTLGAGNTIYF
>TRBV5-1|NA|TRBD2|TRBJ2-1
TGCGCCAGCAGCCTGACACCACACACTAGCGGGACCTACAATGAGCAGTTCTTC
CASSLTPHTSGTYNEQFF
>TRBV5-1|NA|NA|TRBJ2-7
TGCGCCAGCAGCTTCGGGCCGAGCTCCTACGAGCAGTACTTC
CASSFGPSSYEQYF
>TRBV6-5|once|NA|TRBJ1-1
TGTGCCAGCAGACTAAACAGGGCCTGGGTCACTGAAGCTTTCTTT
CASRLNRAWVTEAFF
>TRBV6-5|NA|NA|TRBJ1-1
TGTGCCAGCAGTGGATCGAACACTGAAGCTTTCTTT
CASSGSNTEAFF
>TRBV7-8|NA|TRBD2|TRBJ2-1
TGTGCCAGCAACCCTAGCGGGGCCACCTACAATGAGCAGTTCTTC
CASNPSGATYNEQFF
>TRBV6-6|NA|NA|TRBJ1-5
TGTGCCAGCGGTAACAGGGCGGATCAGCCCCAGCATTTT
CASGNRADQPQHF
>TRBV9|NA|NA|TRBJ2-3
TGTGCCAGCAGCGTAACCCCCACCTACAGCACAGATACGCAGTATTTT
CASSVTPTYSTDTQYF
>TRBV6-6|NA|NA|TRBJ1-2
TGTGCCAGCATCGACCGGGGATGGAACTATGGCTACACCTTC
CASIDRGWNYGYTF
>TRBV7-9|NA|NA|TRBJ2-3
TGTGCCAGCAGGCGATTGGCAGATACGCAGTATTTT
CASRRLADTQYF
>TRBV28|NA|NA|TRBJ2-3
TGTGCCAGCAGCGGGACCACAGATACGCAGTATTTT
CASSGTTDTQYF
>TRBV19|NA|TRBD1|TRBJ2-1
TGTGCCAGTACCCCGACCGACAGGGTCAATGAGCAGTTCTTC
CASTPTDRVNEQFF
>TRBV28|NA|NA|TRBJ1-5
TGTGCCAGCAGTTTCTGGCCCAATCAGCCCCAGCATTTT
CASSFWPNQPQHF
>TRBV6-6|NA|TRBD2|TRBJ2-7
TGTGCCAGCACTCTGGGACTAGCGGGGGAGGGCTACGAGCAGTACTTC
CASTLGLAGEGYEQYF
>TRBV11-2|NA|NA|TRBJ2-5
TGTGCCAGCAGCTTAAGACAGACATTCCAAGAGACCCAGTACTTC
CASSLRQTFQETQYF
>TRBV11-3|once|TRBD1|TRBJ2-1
TGTGCCAGCAGCTTAGCAGGGGGACCCTACAATGAGCAGTTCTTC
CASSLAGGPYNEQFF
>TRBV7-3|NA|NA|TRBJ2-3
TGTGCCAGCAGCTCTACTAGAACTGCGCAGTATTTT
CASSSTRTAQYF
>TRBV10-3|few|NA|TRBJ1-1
TGTGCCATCAGACAAACACCGATGAACACTGAAGCTTTCTTT
CAIRQTPMNTEAFF
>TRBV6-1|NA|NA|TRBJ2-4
TGTGCCAGCAGTGAAAGGGTTGGGTTAGCCAAAAACATTCAGTACTTC
CASSERVGLAKNIQYF
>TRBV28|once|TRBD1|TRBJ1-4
TGTGCCAGCAGTCTATCGACAGGGCAAGAAAAACTGTTTTTT
CASSLSTGQEKLFF
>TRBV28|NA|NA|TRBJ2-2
TGTGCCAGCACCACCCCGGGACGGGTAAACACCGGGGAGCTGTTTTTT
CASTTPGRVNTGELFF
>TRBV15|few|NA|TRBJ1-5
TGTGCCACCAGCACTAATGGCGGGCAGCCCCAGCATTTT
CATSTNGGQPQHF
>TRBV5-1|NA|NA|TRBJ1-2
TGCGCCAGCAGCCGGAATGGGGCAGACTATGGCTACACCTTC
CASSRNGADYGYTF
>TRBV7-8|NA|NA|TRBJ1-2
TGTGCCAGCAGCTTGGGGCCTGCCTTTAACTATGGCTACACCTTC
CASSLGPAFNYGYTF
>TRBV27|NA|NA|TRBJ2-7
TGTGCCAGCAGCCTACTAGGGGGGTCCTACGAGCAGTACTTC
CASSLLGGSYEQYF
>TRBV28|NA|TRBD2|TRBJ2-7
TGTGCCAGCATCGGGACTAGCGGGAGACGGTCCTACGAGCAGTACTTC
CASIGTSGRRSYEQYF
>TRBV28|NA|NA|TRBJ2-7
TGTGCCAGCAGATCTCCTGAAAGGGAGAAGCAGTACTTC
CASRSPEREKQYF